The 8 T cell receptor beta chains in this list originate from one sample, sequenced in a study of blood T cell repertoires in COVID-19. Clones were read by immunoSEQ multiplex PCR, and TCRdb kept only the in-frame ones, dropping some. The table shows approximately 250,000 clones, with less than 95% occurring only once. The sample was PBMCs or T cells enriched from blood (not recorded which). Receptor source: a man aged 35-49 years who had been exposed to COVID-19.

This clone has just a few counts. The rearrangement joins TRBV27 to TRBJ2-5; D is ambiguous. The V end was cut by 6 bases, the J end by 0 bases, with 8 bases between. Germline CDR1 reads MNHEY; CDR2 reads SMNVEV (reference sequence). CDR3 length equals 13 residues. CDR3 in DNA: TGTGCCAGCAGGTCGGAGAACCAAGAGACCCAGTACTTC. Amino acid sequence: CASRSENQETQYF.

This clone occurred once. J is TRBJ2-1 and V is TRBV28; 7 positions match TRBD2. CDR3 size: 14 residues. V gave up 6 bases and J gave up 1 base; unmatched junction bases: 3. CDR1 and CDR2 (germline): MDHEN, SYDVKM. The DNA for the CDR3 is TGTGCCAGCAGCCGCGGGGGATCCTACAATGAGCAGTTCTTC. Its translation is CASSRGGSYNEQFF.

This chain connects TRBV9 to TRBJ2-7, with D perhaps matching TRBD2 (6 bases). CDR3 length: 15 amino acids. CDR1 and CDR2 from the germline V gene are SGDLS and YYNGEE. With 3 bases removed from V and 0 bases from J, the gap between germline ends came to 13 bases. CDR3: CASSAETTSSYEQYF. In DNA, the CDR3 is TGTGCCAGCAGCGCGGAGACGACTAGCTCCTACGAGCAGTACTTC.

This chain joins TRBV6-5 and TRBJ1-1; weak D call: TRBD1 (6 bases). Germline assignment: CDR1 MNHEY and CDR2 SVGAGI. V lost 7 bases and J lost 1, with 16 bases in between. This CDR3 region has 15 residues. The CDR3 loop is CASITGFVRNTEAFF. CDR3 nucleotides: TGTGCCAGCATTACAGGGTTTGTGAGGAACACTGAAGCTTTCTTT.

The CDR3 DNA is TGTGCCAGCTGGACTAGCGGGACGGAGACCCAGTACTTC. Protein: CASWTSGTETQYF. The genes are TRBV12-3 or TRBV12-4 and TRBJ2-5, with 12 bases aligning to TRBD2. V dropped 8 bases and J dropped 5; count of bases not matched to a gene: 3. The CDR3 consists of 13 residues.

CDR3 residues: CASSDRAFMYGYTF. The CDR3 nucleotides are TGTGCCAGCAGCGACAGGGCTTTTATGTATGGCTACACCTTC. The V gene is TRBV28, the J gene TRBJ1-2, with 7 bases aligning to TRBD1. The CDR3 length is 14 residues. Germline CDR1 is MDHEN and CDR2 is SYDVKM. The V gene end was trimmed by 6 bases and the J gene end by 5 bases; junction bases not matched to a gene: 9.

This chain joins TRBV3-1 (or the pseudogene TRBV3-2) and TRBJ2-2; the match to TRBD2 covers 16 bases. This CDR3 is 18 amino acids long. Losses at the gene ends were 4 bases for V and 7 bases for J; bases not matched to a gene: 9. The germline CDR1 and CDR2 sequences are LGHDT and YNNKEL (reference sequence). CDR3 DNA: TGTGCCAGCAGCCGTCCGGGACTAGCGGGAGGGCCGGTCGGGGAGCTGTTTTTT. It encodes CASSRPGLAGGPVGELFF.

The rearrangement uses TRBV5-1 and TRBJ1-2; 9 bases fit TRBD1. The germline CDR1 and CDR2 sequences are SGHRS and YFSETQ. The CDR3 has 14 amino acids. J gave up 5 bases and V 2 bases, and 4 bases lay outside the gene matches. The chain's CDR3 is CASSLTGGAYGYTF. The DNA of the CDR3 is TGCGCCAGCAGCTTAACAGGGGGCGCTTATGGCTACACCTTC.